This TCR beta chain is drawn from a study of naive and memory T cell subsets. An equimolar mix of two oligonucleotides served as the beta constant-region primer for TRBC1 and TRBC2. The ligated cDNA underwent four PCR rounds using SP2 and nested alpha and beta constant-region primers. TCRdb recomputed calls from the UMI-ligation and nested PCR reads with MiXCR, one row per CDR3 protein. The data hold tens of thousands of distinct CDR3 sequences, with 11% observed a single time. This clonotype was counted only a few times. Its target is unknown. After CD4 positive bead selection, the CD4-negative fraction gave CD8 T cells. Cells stained for CD3, CD4, CD8, CD45RA and CD27 were sorted into four subsets. General study findings and limits: Gini index rose across naive, CM, EM and EMRA in CD4 and CD8. In naive cells, over 90% of TCR sequences were seen only once. Especially in CD8 cells, naive repertoires contained a few larger clonotypes, possibly CD45RA-re-expressing memory cells.

Trimming took 6 bases from V and 0 from J; bases not matched to a gene: 7. CDR3 length: 16 amino acids. The source of this sequence is a human donor in good health. The specimen sequenced was naive CD4+ T cells from blood. V usage is TRBV12-3 or TRBV12-4 and J usage is TRBJ2-3; 9 nucleotides align to TRBD2. The CDR3 reads CASSRSGGRSTDTQYF. CDR3 coding DNA: TGTGCCAGCAGCCGAAGCGGGGGGCGGAGCACAGATACGCAGTATTTT.